This TCR beta chain was sequenced in a study of T cells expressing NK-cell markers. Study information: Sorted CD3+CD56-NKG2C+, CD3+CD56+NKG2C+ and CD3+CD56+NKG2C- T cells supplied the TCR beta repertoires.

The CDR3 is made up of 16 amino acids. Germline V lookup: CDR1 SGHNT, CDR2 YYREEE (reference sequence). TCRdb re-called the 5' RACE reads and catalogs CDR3 proteins one per entry, DNA excluded. The sample has 250,000 or so distinct CDR3 sequences. The specimen was blood T cells: a sorted CD56 or NKG2C T cell subset, CD4+ or CD8+ T cells, or bulk PBMC T cells (not recorded which). This rearrangement joins TRBV5-4 to TRBJ2-1; TCRdb's D gene call, TRBD2, goes unchecked for lack of DNA. The receptor was isolated from a woman between 18 and 70 years old in good health. CDR3 loop: CASSDRTSGIGNEQFF.